A single T cell receptor (beta chain) is shown here with its context. The antigen is unknown. This sample was included in a study of radiotherapy plus CTLA-4 blockade in lung cancer. On the study more broadly: Disease control reached 31%, with objective responses in under 20%.

The method was immunoSEQ multiplex PCR; TCRdb's version includes in-frame clones alone and lacks a portion of them. The sample yields 47,000 or so clones, approximately 85% seen once. Findings and limits, study-wide: In blood, early T cell clone dynamics reportedly predicted response best, together with interferon-beta. TCR clones of tumor origin grew in blood after radiotherapy plus ipilimumab.

Focal radiation with ipilimumab CTLA-4 blockade was given to patients with chemo-refractory metastatic non-small-cell lung cancer. The TCR comes from a human donor with non-small cell lung cancer whose response to radiotherapy plus ipilimumab could not be evaluated. The sample in question was peripheral blood, obtained from a patient treated with radiotherapy plus ipilimumab.

The CDR3 loop reads CSVEGVGAREQYF. CDR3 in DNA: TGCAGCGTTGAAGGGGTGGGGGCTCGTGAGCAGTACTTC. V is TRBV29-1 and J is TRBJ2-7; tentative D call: TRBD1 (6 bases). The germline gives CDR1 SQVTM, CDR2 ANQGSEA. This CDR3 is 13 amino acids long. Trimming left V 1 base short and J 7 bases short, with 14 bases between.